Following are 30 T cell receptor beta chains from one sample sequenced in a study of T cell responses to AZD1222 COVID-19 vaccine. TCRdb's table, derived via immunoSEQ multiplex PCR, lists solely in-frame clones and lacks some. This table has some 81,000 clones, about 90% appearing once. The sample in question was peripheral blood, obtained 28 days after the second AZD1222 dose. The receptors were gathered from an adult who received the AZD1222 COVID-19 vaccine.

V usage is TRBV19 and J usage is TRBJ2-7, with TRBD2 matching 9 bases. V lost 3 bases, J lost 6 bases, and 6 bases stayed unmatched. Germline V gene sequence: CDR1 LNHDA, CDR2 SQIVND (reference sequence). This CDR3 comprises 14 residues. The CDR3 DNA reads as TGTGCCAGTAGTATTTCAGGGACTAGCTCCGAGCAGTACTTC. Its protein product is CASSISGTSSEQYF.

This clone showed up just once. CDR3 nucleotide sequence: TGTGCCATCAGCCGGACAGGGGGCGACTATGGCTACACCTTC. Protein: CAISRTGGDYGYTF. V gene TRBV10-3 combines with J gene TRBJ1-2; 11 bases are shared with TRBD1. This CDR3 spans 14 amino acids. Germline V lookup: CDR1 ENHRY, CDR2 SYGVKD. V lost 6 bases, J lost 3 bases, and 3 bases stayed unmatched.

In its sample, this clone was seen once. J is TRBJ1-1 and V is TRBV28; D may be TRBD1 (6 bases). The CDR3 is 14 residues long. Germline V gene lookup returns CDR1 MDHEN and CDR2 SYDVKM. Trimming removed 1 base at V and 4 bases at J, with 10 bases between. This CDR3 reads CASSLLYRATEAFF. Written as DNA, the CDR3 is TGTGCCAGCAGTTTATTGTACAGGGCCACTGAAGCTTTCTTT.

This chain joins TRBV5-6 and TRBJ1-2, with TRBD1 matching over 10 bases. This CDR3 is built from 14 residues. V dropped 5 bases and J dropped 8; count of bases not matched to a gene: 9. The germline V gene has CDR1 SGHDT and CDR2 YYEEEE. CDR3 protein: CASSSDRGRGGYTF. CDR3 DNA: TGTGCCAGCAGTTCCGACAGGGGGCGCGGAGGCTACACCTTC. The full variable domain, rest sourced from reference TRBV5-6 and TRBJ1-2, is DAGVTQSPTHLIKTRGQQVTLRCSPKSGHDTVSWYQQALGQGPQFIFQYYEEEERQRGNFPDRFSGHQFPNYSSELNVNALLLGDSALYLCASSSDRGRGGYTFGSGTRLTVV.

The V and J genes are TRBV19 and TRBJ2-3; no clear D. The CDR3 has 15 amino acids. Germline V gene data show CDR1 as LNHDA and CDR2 as SQIVND (reference sequence). The V end lost 4 bases, the J end lost 7 bases, and 18 bases lay between the germline ends. Written as DNA, the CDR3 is TGTGCCAGTAGTAACCCCCTGGGTAGCTCGCATACGCAGTATTTT. Its translation: CASSNPLGSSHTQYF.

The chain is built from TRBV28 and TRBJ1-2; possible D gene TRBD1, 5 bases. The CDR3 sequence is 14 residues long. The V gene lost 6 bases and the J gene lost 8 bases, with 19 bases spanning the gap. Germline V gene data show CDR1 as MDHEN and CDR2 as SYDVKM. CDR3 nucleotide sequence: TGTGCCAGCAGAATGGGGGGAGCCACACGGGGCTACACCTTC. Translating gives CASRMGGATRGYTF.

V gene TRBV9 combines with J gene TRBJ2-1; 8 bases are a match to TRBD1. The CDR3 runs 17 residues. Germline lookup yields CDR1 SGDLS and CDR2 YYNGEE. V trimming: 0 bases; J trimming: 1 base; junction bases outside the gene matches: 6. The DNA for the CDR3 is TGTGCCAGCAGCGTAGCTACCAGGACAGGGTCCTACAATGAGCAGTTCTTC. Translated, it gives CASSVATRTGSYNEQFF. The entire variable domain, with the rest obtained from reference TRBV9 and TRBJ2-1, is as follows: DSGVTQTPKHLITATGQRVTLRCSPRSGDLSVYWYQQSLDQGLQFLIQYYNGEERAKGNILERFSAQQFPDLHSELNLSSLELGDSALYFCASSVATRTGSYNEQFFGPGTRLTVL.

CDR3 residues: CANTGGNTEAFF. In DNA form, the CDR3 reads TGTGCCAACACAGGGGGTAACACTGAAGCTTTCTTT. The chain carries TRBV2 and TRBJ1-1, with 8 positions matching TRBD1. The CDR3 consists of 12 residues. CDR1 and CDR2 from the germline V gene are SNHLY and FYNNEI. Trimming took 10 bases from V and 2 from J; bases not matched to a gene: 3.

The genes are TRBV29-1 and TRBJ1-1; the D gene is possibly TRBD1 (5 bases). Germline loops: CDR1 SQVTM, CDR2 ANQGSEA. The CDR3 length is 15 residues. Between the trimmed V and J ends, which lost 1 base and 0 bases, there was a span of 12 bases. In DNA form, the CDR3 reads TGCAGCGTTGAAGGGCAGGGTCCTATGAACACTGAAGCTTTCTTT. Protein product: CSVEGQGPMNTEAFF.

The chain combines TRBV5-6 with TRBJ1-5, with D possibly being TRBD1 (5 bases). CDR1 and CDR2 (germline): SGHDT, YYEEEE. The CDR3 has 13 residues. V shed 3 bases and J shed 5 bases, with 9 bases lying between them. CDR3 loop: CASSWRRDQPQHF. The CDR3 DNA follows: TGTGCCAGCAGCTGGCGCAGGGATCAGCCCCAGCATTTT.

The chain uses TRBV18 and TRBJ1-4, with D perhaps TRBD1 (5 bases). Trimming removed 6 bases from V and 2 bases from J, with 13 bases in between. The length of the CDR3 is 15 residues. Germline V gene data show CDR1 as KGHSH and CDR2 as LQKENI. The CDR3 region is CASSRYGGTNEKLFF. The CDR3 coding sequence is TGTGCCAGCTCTCGCTACGGGGGGACTAATGAAAAACTGTTTTTT.

This chain joins TRBV7-9 and TRBJ1-4; D remains unclear. The germline V gene has CDR1 SEHNR and CDR2 FQNEAQ (reference sequence). The CDR3 is 17 amino acids. Deletions cut 2 bases from V and 2 bases from J, with 15 bases between. The DNA for the CDR3 is TGTGCCAGCAGCTTACTGAGGACTGGGCCCACTAATGAAAAACTGTTTTTT. It encodes CASSLLRTGPTNEKLFF.

The rearrangement uses TRBV5-1 and TRBJ2-5, with D perhaps matching TRBD2 (5 bases). The V gene lost 2 bases and the J gene lost 5 bases, with 10 bases spanning the gap. The length of the CDR3 is 13 residues. Germline-derived CDR1 and CDR2 are SGHRS and YFSETQ. Here the CDR3 reads CASSFGVRETQYF. Here the CDR3 DNA reads TGCGCCAGCAGCTTCGGGGTCCGGGAGACCCAGTACTTC. The full variable domain, rest sourced from reference TRBV5-1 and TRBJ2-5, is KAGVTQTPRYLIKTRGQQVTLSCSPISGHRSVSWYQQTPGQGLQFLFEYFSETQRNKGNFPGRFSGRQFSNSRSEMNVSTLELGDSALYLCASSFGVRETQYFGPGTRLLVL.

This chain joins TRBV11-2 and TRBJ1-1; weak D call: TRBD1 (5 bases). This CDR3 has 15 residues. CDR1 is SGHAT and CDR2 is FQNNGV in the germline V gene. Trimming removed 2 bases from V and 5 bases from J, with 15 bases in between. This CDR3 reads CASSLMGGGKTEAFF. The CDR3, as DNA: TGTGCCAGCAGCTTAATGGGGGGGGGAAAGACTGAAGCTTTCTTT.

This chain uses TRBV27 with TRBJ2-1, with 11 bases lining up with TRBD2. The CDR3 sequence is 15 residues long. J gave up 7 bases and V 7 bases, and 9 bases lay outside the gene matches. In germline, CDR1 is MNHEY, CDR2 SMNVEV (reference sequence). In DNA, the CDR3 is TGTGCCAGCAAATTAGCGGGAGGGCCGGGGAATGAGCAGTTCTTC. It yields the protein CASKLAGGPGNEQFF.

The V and J genes are TRBV6-5 and TRBJ2-5; 10 bases line up with TRBD2. This CDR3 contains 15 residues. Germline CDR1 reads MNHEY; CDR2 reads SVGAGI. V shed 2 bases and J 5 bases; nucleotides not matched to a gene: 5. The CDR3 reads CASSYSGGARETQYF. In nucleotides, the CDR3 is TGTGCCAGCAGTTACAGCGGGGGGGCAAGGGAGACCCAGTACTTC.

The genes are TRBV10-3 and TRBJ2-7; possibly TRBD1 for D (5 bases). V was cut by 0 bases and J by 7 bases, with 10 bases left in between. The CDR3 has 13 residues. Germline CDR1 ENHRY, CDR2 SYGVKD. In DNA, the CDR3 is TGTGCCATCAGTGAGTCGCAGGGTGGGGAGCAGTACTTC. Amino acid sequence: CAISESQGGEQYF.

The chain links TRBV7-6 to TRBJ2-6, with 7 bases fitting TRBD1. The CDR3 covers 15 residues. V shed 6 bases and J 4 bases; nucleotides not matched to a gene: 6. Germline assignment: CDR1 SGHVS and CDR2 FNYEAQ. This CDR3 reads CASSTGVSGANVLTF. In DNA, the CDR3 is TGTGCCAGCAGTACAGGGGTGAGCGGGGCCAACGTCCTGACTTTC. The full variable domain, completed using reference TRBV7-6 and TRBJ2-6, is GAGVSQSPRYKVTKRGQDVALRCDPISGHVSLYWYRQALGQGPEFLTYFNYEAQQDKSGLPNDRFSAERPEGSISTLTIQRTEQRDSAMYRCASSTGVSGANVLTFGAGSRLTVL.

The chain has TRBV10-3 and TRBJ2-5; 7 bases are shared with TRBD1. V gave up 4 bases and J gave up 2 bases; unmatched junction bases: 10. CDR1 and CDR2 from the germline V gene are ENHRY and SYGVKD. This CDR3 comprises 16 residues. CDR3 in amino acids: CAISGSGGSGQETQYF. In DNA, the CDR3 is TGTGCCATCAGTGGATCAGGGGGTTCGGGTCAAGAGACCCAGTACTTC.

The chain couples TRBV21-1 to TRBJ2-1; the table's D call, TRBD2, has no DNA check behind it. TRBV21-1 is labeled a pseudogene. The CDR3 has 17 amino acids. The CDR3 loop is CASSKVWGTSVNNEQFF. DNA of the CDR3: TGTGCCAGCAGCAAAGTATGGGGGACTAGCGTCAACAATGAGCAGTTCTTC.

This clone showed up just once. The chain links TRBV29-1 to TRBJ2-5; D may be TRBD2 (5 bases). This CDR3 comprises 12 residues. The ends were cut back, 6 bases at V and 4 bases at J, with 12 bases in the middle. Germline CDR1 is SQVTM and CDR2 is ANQGSEA. Written as DNA, the CDR3 is TGCAGCGTGCGGGCCGGGGTAGAGACCCAGTACTTC. This encodes CSVRAGVETQYF. The complete variable domain, with remaining parts taken from reference TRBV29-1 and TRBJ2-5, reads SAVISQKPSRDICQRGTSLTIQCQVDSQVTMMFWYRQQPGQSLTLIATANQGSEATYESGFVIDKFPISRPNLTFSTLTVSNMSPEDSSIYLCSVRAGVETQYFGPGTRLLVL.

The CDR3 is CASSFSGHGREPQHF. CDR3 bases: TGCGCCAGCAGCTTTAGTGGACACGGACGCGAGCCCCAGCATTTT. V and J are TRBV5-1 and TRBJ1-5; tentative D call: TRBD1 (5 bases). Germline CDR1 SGHRS, CDR2 YFSETQ. The CDR3 runs 15 residues. Trimming left V 2 bases short and J 8 bases short, with 17 bases between. The whole variable domain, filled in from reference TRBV5-1 and TRBJ1-5, reads KAGVTQTPRYLIKTRGQQVTLSCSPISGHRSVSWYQQTPGQGLQFLFEYFSETQRNKGNFPGRFSGRQFSNSRSEMNVSTLELGDSALYLCASSFSGHGREPQHFGDGTRLSIL.

The chain combines TRBV7-3 with TRBJ2-3; D may match TRBD1 or TRBD2 (5 bases each). Germline V gene data show CDR1 as SGHTA and CDR2 as FQGTGA. The V end was cut by 5 bases, the J end by 5 bases, with 14 bases between. The CDR3 extends over 14 amino acids. CDR3 DNA: TGTGCCAGCAGCCAAGAGTGGGGGAAAGATACGCAGTATTTT. This translates into CASSQEWGKDTQYF.

The rearrangement links TRBV18 to TRBJ2-7; tentative D call: TRBD1 (6 bases). V was shortened by 2 bases and J by 3 bases, with 11 bases between the two germline ends. This CDR3 contains 14 residues. Per the germline V gene, CDR1 is KGHSH and CDR2 is LQKENI. The CDR3 loop reads CASSPDRTHYEQYF. The CDR3, as DNA: TGTGCCAGCTCACCAGACAGGACTCACTACGAGCAGTACTTC.

The V call is TRBV5-4, the J call TRBJ2-5, with 11 bases identical to TRBD2. The CDR3 is 16 amino acids. The ends lost 0 bases at V and 7 bases at J; junction bases unmatched: 8. Germline values: CDR1 SGHNT, CDR2 YYREEE (reference sequence). CDR3 sequence reads: CASSLGGSGRVGTQYF. The CDR3 DNA reads TGTGCCAGCAGCTTGGGTGGTAGCGGGAGGGTAGGGACCCAGTACTTC. The entire variable domain, with the rest obtained from reference TRBV5-4 and TRBJ2-5, is as follows: ETGVTQSPTHLIKTRGQQVTLRCSSQSGHNTVSWYQQALGQGPQFIFQYYREEENGRGNFPPRFSGLQFPNYSSELNVNALELDDSALYLCASSLGGSGRVGTQYFGPGTRLLVL.

The V call is TRBV3-1 (or the pseudogene TRBV3-2), the J call TRBJ1-1; D gene ambiguous. The CDR3 covers 13 residues. V lost 1 base and J 5 bases, leaving 8 bases between the germline ends. Germline-derived CDR1 and CDR2 are LGHDT and YNNKEL (reference sequence). CDR3 protein: CASSQVVQTEAFF. CDR3 nucleotides: TGTGCCAGCAGCCAAGTCGTGCAGACTGAAGCTTTCTTT.

CDR3 coding DNA: TGCAGTGCCGGGACAGGGTATGGCTACACCTTC. The encoded protein is CSAGTGYGYTF. The chain joins TRBV20-1 to TRBJ1-2, with TRBD1 matching 9 bases. The CDR3 is 11 residues long. CDR1 is DFQATT and CDR2 is SNEGSKA in the germline V gene (reference sequence). With 6 bases clipped from V and 5 bases from J, the junction kept 1 base outside the gene matches.

This chain uses TRBV27 with TRBJ2-7; 8 bases agree with TRBD1. The CDR3 length is 18 residues. Germline V gene lookup returns CDR1 MNHEY and CDR2 SMNVEV (reference sequence). The V and J ends lost 2 bases and 2 bases, in that order; junction bases with no gene match: 14. The CDR3 loop reads CASSLRMRQGPIPYEQYF. CDR3 bases: TGTGCCAGCAGTTTACGCATGCGACAGGGGCCAATACCCTACGAGCAGTACTTC.

The genes are TRBV18 and TRBJ2-1; 11 nucleotides align to TRBD1. Germline CDR1 KGHSH, CDR2 LQKENI. The V gene end was trimmed by 1 base and the J gene end by 5 bases; junction bases not matched to a gene: 7. The CDR3 contains 17 residues. CDR3 nucleotide sequence: TGTGCCAGCTCACCACGGAGGGGACAGGGGGTCGACAATGAGCAGTTCTTC. This encodes CASSPRRGQGVDNEQFF.

CDR3 sequence: CASSRVGQEFSGANVLTF. The DNA for the CDR3 is TGCGCCAGCAGCCGCGTGGGACAGGAGTTTTCTGGGGCCAACGTCCTGACTTTC. The V call is TRBV5-1, the J call TRBJ2-6, with 8 bases fitting TRBD1. Per the germline V gene, CDR1 is SGHRS and CDR2 is YFSETQ. This CDR3 spans 18 amino acids. The junction had 10 bases not matched to a gene; V was cut back by 4 bases and J by 1 base.